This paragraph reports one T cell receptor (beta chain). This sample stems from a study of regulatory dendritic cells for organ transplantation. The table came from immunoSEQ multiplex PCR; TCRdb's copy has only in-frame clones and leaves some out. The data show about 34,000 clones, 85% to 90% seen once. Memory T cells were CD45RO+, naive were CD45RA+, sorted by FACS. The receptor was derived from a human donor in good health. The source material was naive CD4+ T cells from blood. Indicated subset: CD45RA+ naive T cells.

The CDR3 here is CASSLVRGGIGELFF. The CDR3 DNA sequence: TGTGCCAGCAGTTTAGTTAGAGGGGGCATCGGGGAGCTGTTTTTT. This sequence joins TRBV28 and TRBJ2-2; 7 bases align to TRBD1. The CDR3 length is 15 residues. CDR1 and CDR2 (germline): MDHEN, SYDVKM. Trimming at V came to 2 bases and at J to 7 bases, leaving 7 bases not matched to a gene.